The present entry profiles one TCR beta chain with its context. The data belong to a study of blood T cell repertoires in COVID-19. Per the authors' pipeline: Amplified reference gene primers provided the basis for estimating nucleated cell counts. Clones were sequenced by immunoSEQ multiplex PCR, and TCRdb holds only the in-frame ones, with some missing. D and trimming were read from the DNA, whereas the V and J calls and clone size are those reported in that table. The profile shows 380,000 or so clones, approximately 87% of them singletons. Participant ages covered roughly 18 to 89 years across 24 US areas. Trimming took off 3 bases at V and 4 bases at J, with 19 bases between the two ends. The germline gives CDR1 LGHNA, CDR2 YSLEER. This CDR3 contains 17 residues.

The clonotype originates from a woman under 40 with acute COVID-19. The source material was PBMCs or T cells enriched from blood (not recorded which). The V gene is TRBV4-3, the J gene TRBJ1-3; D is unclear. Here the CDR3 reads CASSHHFIGEEGNTIYF. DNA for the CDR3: TGCGCCAGCAGCCACCACTTCATCGGAGAAGAAGGAAACACCATATATTTT.